This T cell receptor beta chain is from a study of cytomegalovirus exposure and HLA in healthy donors. About this clone itself: Its antigen remains unidentified.

Germline V gene sequence: CDR1 SGHTA, CDR2 FQGNSA. This CDR3 contains 14 residues. V lost 5 bases to trimming and J lost 4 bases; unmatched junction nucleotides: 6. General study findings and limits: Whilst most TCR sequences proved rare, a subset of public TCRs occurred across many donors. Most of the TCR beta V segments (in an earlier analysis) were productive either about 87% or about 30% of the time. Later analysis suggested links between common viral pathogens and several top significant clusters.

Vbeta (60) and Jbeta (13) primers were used in the PCR. TCRdb keeps only in-frame clones here, not all; method: immunoSEQ multiplex PCR. The sample yields about 99,000 clones, about 80% seen once. The sequenced material came from PBMCs. The source of this sequence is a male donor in good health and CMV-seropositive. This sequence joins TRBV7-2 and TRBJ2-7; TRBD1 matches at 9 bases. CDR3 loop: CASSIIGTGYEQYF. The CDR3 DNA reads TGTGCCAGCAGCATAATAGGGACAGGGTACGAGCAGTACTTC.